This T cell receptor beta chain was found in a study of human T cells and chemical hapten exposure. Study details: Patch tests put 0.01% DPC on the upper back, read at 6 days.

Time point specified: patch test 3, about 24 weeks after DPC sensitization. Treatment here: therapeutic diphenylcyclopropenone sensitization with weekly scalp DPC. Whole blood, unfractionated, served as the material for total RNA extraction. Individual cDNA molecules (in the library) carried attached unique molecular identifiers. TCRdb called the RACE reads again in MiXCR, with one record for every CDR3 protein. The sample records about 92,000 distinct CDR3 sequences, about 11% being singletons. The CDR3 contains 13 residues. Germline CDR1 and CDR2: KGHSH and LQKENI. V lost 3 bases, J lost 8 bases, and 8 bases lay in between. In its sample, this clonotype was seen many times.

The sequence came from a woman younger than 45 with alopecia areata. Some clones in this sample may be carry-over from other donors' samples. The sample here was whole blood, taken in connection with sensitization to the hapten diphenylcyclopropenone (DPC). The chain uses TRBV18 and TRBJ1-6; possibly TRBD1 for D (6 bases). The DNA of the CDR3 is TGTGCCAGCTCACCGGGACAAGATTCACCCCTCCACTTT. Protein sequence: CASSPGQDSPLHF.